This T cell receptor (beta chain) emerged from a study of blood T cell repertoires in COVID-19. Study context: Sites in the United States, Italy and Spain provided acute and convalescent COVID-19 samples. The cDNA or gDNA used as material had been derived from T cells, B-cell-depleted T cells, or PBMCs.

Trimming cost V 4 bases and J 5 bases; bases outside gene matches: 11. Germline lookup yields CDR1 GTSNPN and CDR2 SVGIG (reference sequence). CDR3 length equals 15 residues. Per the study methods: Nucleated cell counts were estimated from reference gene primer amplification. Clones were read by immunoSEQ multiplex PCR, and TCRdb kept only the in-frame ones, dropping some. V, J and clone size are taken as reported in that table, and D and trimming were inferred from the DNA itself. The sample holds over 100,000 clones, around 88% seen once. This clone came up a few times. Sample: peripheral blood. The receptor comes from a man aged 50 to 60 with acute or convalescent COVID-19. V gene TRBV30 combines with J gene TRBJ2-5, with 9 bases matching TRBD1. CDR3 amino acids: CAWNAGQGSRETQYF. The DNA for the CDR3 is TGTGCCTGGAATGCGGGACAGGGATCGAGGGAGACCCAGTACTTC.